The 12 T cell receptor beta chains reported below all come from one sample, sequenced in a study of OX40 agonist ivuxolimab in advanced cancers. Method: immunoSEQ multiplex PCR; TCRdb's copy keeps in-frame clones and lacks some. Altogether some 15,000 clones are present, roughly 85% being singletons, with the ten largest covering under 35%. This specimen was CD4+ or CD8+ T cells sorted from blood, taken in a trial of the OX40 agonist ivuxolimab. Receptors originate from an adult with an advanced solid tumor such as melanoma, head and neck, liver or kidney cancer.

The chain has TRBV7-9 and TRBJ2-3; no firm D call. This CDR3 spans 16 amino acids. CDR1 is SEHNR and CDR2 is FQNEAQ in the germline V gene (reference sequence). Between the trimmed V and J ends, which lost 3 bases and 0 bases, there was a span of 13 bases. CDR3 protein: CASSFGPRHSTDTQYF. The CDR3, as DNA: TGTGCCAGCAGCTTTGGTCCCCGTCATAGCACAGATACGCAGTATTTT.

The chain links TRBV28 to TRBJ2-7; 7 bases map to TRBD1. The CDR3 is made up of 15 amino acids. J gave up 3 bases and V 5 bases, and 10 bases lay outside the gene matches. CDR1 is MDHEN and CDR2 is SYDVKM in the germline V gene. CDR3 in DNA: TGTGCCAGCAGTCCTCTGACCGGGACAGACTACGAGCAGTACTTC. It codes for CASSPLTGTDYEQYF. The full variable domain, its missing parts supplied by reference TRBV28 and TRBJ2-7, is DVKVTQSSRYLVKRTGEKVFLECVQDMDHENMFWYRQDPGLGLRLIYFSYDVKMKEKGDIPEGYSVSREKKERFSLILESASTNQTSMYLCASSPLTGTDYEQYFGPGTRLTVT.

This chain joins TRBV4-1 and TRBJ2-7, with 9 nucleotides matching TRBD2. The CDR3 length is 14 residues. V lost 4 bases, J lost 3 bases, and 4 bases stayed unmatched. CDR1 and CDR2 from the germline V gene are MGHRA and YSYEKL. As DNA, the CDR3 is TGCGCCAGCAGCCCTCAGCGGGGGGACTACGAGCAGTACTTC. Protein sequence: CASSPQRGDYEQYF.

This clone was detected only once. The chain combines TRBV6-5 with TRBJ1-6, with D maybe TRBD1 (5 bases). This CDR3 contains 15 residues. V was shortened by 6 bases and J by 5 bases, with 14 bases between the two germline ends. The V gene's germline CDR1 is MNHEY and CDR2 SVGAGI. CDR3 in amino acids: CASSDRDGDNSPLHF. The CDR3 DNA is TGTGCCAGCAGCGACCGGGACGGAGATAATTCACCCCTCCACTTT.

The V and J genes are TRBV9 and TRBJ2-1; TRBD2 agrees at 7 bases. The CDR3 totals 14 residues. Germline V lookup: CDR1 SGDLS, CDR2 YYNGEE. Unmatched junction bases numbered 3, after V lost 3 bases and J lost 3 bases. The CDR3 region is CASSDGGSYNEQFF. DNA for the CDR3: TGTGCCAGCAGCGACGGCGGGAGCTACAATGAGCAGTTCTTC. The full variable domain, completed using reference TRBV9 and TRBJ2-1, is DSGVTQTPKHLITATGQRVTLRCSPRSGDLSVYWYQQSLDQGLQFLIQYYNGEERAKGNILERFSAQQFPDLHSELNLSSLELGDSALYFCASSDGGSYNEQFFGPGTRLTVL.

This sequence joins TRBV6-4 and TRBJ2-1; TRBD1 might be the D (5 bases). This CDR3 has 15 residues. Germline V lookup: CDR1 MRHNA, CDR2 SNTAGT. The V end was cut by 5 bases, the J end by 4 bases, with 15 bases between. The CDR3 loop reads CASSPAWGTYNEQFF. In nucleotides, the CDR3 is TGTGCCAGCAGTCCCGCATGGGGCACTTACAATGAGCAGTTCTTC.

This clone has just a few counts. The CDR3, as DNA: TGTGCCAGCAGCTACCTCGAAGGCAAAAACATTCAGTACTTC. Protein: CASSYLEGKNIQYF. This rearrangement joins TRBV4-2 to TRBJ2-4; D unresolved. This CDR3 has 14 residues. Germline V lookup: CDR1 LGHNA, CDR2 YNFKEQ. Trimming left V 5 bases short and J 3 bases short, with 11 bases between.

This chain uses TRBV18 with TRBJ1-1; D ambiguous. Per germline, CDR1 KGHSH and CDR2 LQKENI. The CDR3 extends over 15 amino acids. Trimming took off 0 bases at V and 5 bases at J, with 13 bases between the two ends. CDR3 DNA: TGTGCCAGCTCACCACCGAGAGGCGTTGGGACTGAAGCTTTCTTT. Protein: CASSPPRGVGTEAFF.

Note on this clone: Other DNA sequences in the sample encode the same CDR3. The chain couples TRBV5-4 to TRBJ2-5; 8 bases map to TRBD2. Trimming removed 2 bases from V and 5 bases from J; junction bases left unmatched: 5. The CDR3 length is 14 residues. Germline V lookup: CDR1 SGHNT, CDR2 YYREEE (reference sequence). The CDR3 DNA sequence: TGTGCCAGCAGCTTAGCGGGAGTGGGGGAGACCCAGTACTTC. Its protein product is CASSLAGVGETQYF.

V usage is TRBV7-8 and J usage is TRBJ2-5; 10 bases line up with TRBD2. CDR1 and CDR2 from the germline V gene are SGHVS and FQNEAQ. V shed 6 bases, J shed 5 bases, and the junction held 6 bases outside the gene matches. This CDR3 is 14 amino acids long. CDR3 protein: CASRPSGSWETQYF. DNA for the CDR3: TGTGCCAGCAGGCCTAGCGGGAGCTGGGAGACCCAGTACTTC. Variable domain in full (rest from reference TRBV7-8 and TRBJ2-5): GAGVSQSPRYKVAKRGQDVALRCDPISGHVSLFWYQQALGQGPEFLTYFQNEAQLDKSGLPSDRFFAERPEGSVSTLKIQRTQQEDSAVYLCASRPSGSWETQYFGPGTRLLVL.

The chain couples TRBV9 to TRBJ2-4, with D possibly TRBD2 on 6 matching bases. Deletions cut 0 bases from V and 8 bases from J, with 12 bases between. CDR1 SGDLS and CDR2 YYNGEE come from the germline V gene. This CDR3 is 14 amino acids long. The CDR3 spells CASSVGRGTDIQYF. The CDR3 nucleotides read TGTGCCAGCAGCGTAGGACGCGGGACGGACATTCAGTACTTC.

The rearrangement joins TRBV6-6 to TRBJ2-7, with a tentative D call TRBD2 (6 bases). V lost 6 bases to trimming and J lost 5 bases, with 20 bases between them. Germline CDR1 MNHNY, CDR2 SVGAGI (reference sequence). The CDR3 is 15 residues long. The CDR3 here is CASRGEDVRPHEQYF. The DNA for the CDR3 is TGTGCCAGCAGAGGGGAGGATGTAAGGCCCCACGAGCAGTACTTC.